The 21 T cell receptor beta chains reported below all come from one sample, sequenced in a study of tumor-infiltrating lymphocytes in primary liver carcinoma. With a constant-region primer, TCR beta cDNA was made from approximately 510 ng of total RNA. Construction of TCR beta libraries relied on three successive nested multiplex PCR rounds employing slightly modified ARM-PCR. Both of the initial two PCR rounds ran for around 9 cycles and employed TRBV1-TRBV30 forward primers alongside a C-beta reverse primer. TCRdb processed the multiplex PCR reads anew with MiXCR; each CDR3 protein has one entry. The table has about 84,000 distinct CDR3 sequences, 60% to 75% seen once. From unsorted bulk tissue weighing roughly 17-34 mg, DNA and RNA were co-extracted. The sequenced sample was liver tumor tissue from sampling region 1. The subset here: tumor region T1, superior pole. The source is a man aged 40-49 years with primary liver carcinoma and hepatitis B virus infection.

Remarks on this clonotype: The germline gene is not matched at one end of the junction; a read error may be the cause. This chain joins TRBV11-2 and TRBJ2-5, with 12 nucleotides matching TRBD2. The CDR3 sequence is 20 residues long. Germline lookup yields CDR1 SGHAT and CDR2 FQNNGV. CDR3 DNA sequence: TGTGTCAGCAGCTTAGATACCCCGAACCCACTAGCGGGAGGTCGAGAGACCCAGTATTTC. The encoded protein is CVSSLDTPNPLAGGRETQYF.

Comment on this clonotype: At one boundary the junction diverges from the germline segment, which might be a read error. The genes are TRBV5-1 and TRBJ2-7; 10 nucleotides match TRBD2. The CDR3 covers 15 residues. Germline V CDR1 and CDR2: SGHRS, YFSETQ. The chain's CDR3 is CTSSESSGGVYEQYF. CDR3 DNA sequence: TGCACCAGCAGCGAGTCTAGCGGGGGTGTCTACGAGCAGTACTTC.

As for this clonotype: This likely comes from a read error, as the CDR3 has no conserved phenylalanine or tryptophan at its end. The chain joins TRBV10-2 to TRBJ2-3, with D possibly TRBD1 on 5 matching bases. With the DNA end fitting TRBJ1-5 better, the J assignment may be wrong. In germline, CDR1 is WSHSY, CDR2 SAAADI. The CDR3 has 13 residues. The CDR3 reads CASIQGFELAQHY. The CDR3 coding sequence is TGCGCCAGCATCCAGGGATTCGAACTAGCCCAGCATTAT.

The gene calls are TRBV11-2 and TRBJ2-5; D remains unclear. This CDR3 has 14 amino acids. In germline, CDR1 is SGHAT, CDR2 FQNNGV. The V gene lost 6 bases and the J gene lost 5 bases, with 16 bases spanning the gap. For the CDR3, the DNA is TGTGCCAGCAGAAGACTGGAAGTCCGGGAGACCCAGTACTTC. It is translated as CASRRLEVRETQYF.

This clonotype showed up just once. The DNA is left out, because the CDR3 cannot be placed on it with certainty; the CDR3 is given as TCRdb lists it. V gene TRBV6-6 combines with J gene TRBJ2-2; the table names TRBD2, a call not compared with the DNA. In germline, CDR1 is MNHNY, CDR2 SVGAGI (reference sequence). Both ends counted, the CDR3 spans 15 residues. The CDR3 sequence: CASSYVGAGNGELFF.

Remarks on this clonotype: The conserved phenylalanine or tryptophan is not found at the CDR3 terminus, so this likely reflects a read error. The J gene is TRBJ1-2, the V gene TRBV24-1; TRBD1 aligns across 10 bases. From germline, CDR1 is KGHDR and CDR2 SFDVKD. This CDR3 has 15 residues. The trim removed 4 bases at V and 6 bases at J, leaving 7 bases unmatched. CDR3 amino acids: CATSDPSGTGDGYTL. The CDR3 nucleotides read TGTGCCACCAGTGACCCCTCCGGGACAGGGGATGGCTACACCCTC.

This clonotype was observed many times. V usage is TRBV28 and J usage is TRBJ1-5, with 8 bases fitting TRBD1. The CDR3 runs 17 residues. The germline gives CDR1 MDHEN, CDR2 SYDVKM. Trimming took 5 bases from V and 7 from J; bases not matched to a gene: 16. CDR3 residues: CASSDRPGQGTEQPQHF. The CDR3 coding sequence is TGTGCCAGCAGTGATCGCCCTGGACAGGGTACCGAACAGCCCCAGCATTTT.

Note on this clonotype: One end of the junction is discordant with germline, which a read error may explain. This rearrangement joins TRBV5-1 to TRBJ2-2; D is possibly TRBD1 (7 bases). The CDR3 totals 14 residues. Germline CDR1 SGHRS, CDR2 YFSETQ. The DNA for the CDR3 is TGCGTCAGCAGCCCCGACAGGGAAGCCGGGGACTTGTTTTTT. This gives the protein CVSSPDREAGDLFF.

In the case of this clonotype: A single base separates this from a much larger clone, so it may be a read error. In nucleotides, the CDR3 is TGTGCCGGCACTGGCGGCAGATCGTGGGGCTACACCTTC. This encodes CAGTGGRSWGYTF. The chain recombines TRBV2 with TRBJ1-2; D remains unclear. V gave up 11 bases and J gave up 8 bases, with 21 bases separating them. The CDR3 is made up of 13 amino acids. The germline gives CDR1 SNHLY, CDR2 FYNNEI.

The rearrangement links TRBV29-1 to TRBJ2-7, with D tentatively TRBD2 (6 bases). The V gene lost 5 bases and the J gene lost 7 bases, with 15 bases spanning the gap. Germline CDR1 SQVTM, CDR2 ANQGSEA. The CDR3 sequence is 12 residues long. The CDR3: CSVYRRADEQYF. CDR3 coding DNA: TGCAGCGTTTACAGGAGGGCGGATGAGCAGTACTTC.

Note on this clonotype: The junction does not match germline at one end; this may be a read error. The CDR3 sequence is CANSSSLTESNQPQHF. The DNA for the CDR3 is TGTGCCAACAGCTCCTCCCTGACAGAGAGCAATCAGCCCCAGCATTTT. This chain uses TRBV7-9 with TRBJ1-5; weak D call: TRBD1 (5 bases). The V gene's germline CDR1 is SEHNR and CDR2 FQNEAQ (reference sequence). This CDR3 contains 16 residues.

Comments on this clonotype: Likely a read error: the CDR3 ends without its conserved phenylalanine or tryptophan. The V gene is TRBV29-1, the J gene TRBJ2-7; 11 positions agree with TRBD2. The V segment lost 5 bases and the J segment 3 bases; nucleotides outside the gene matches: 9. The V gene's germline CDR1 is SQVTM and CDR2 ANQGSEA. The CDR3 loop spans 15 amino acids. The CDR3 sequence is CSVRLAGSSRYEQYL. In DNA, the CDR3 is TGCAGCGTTCGACTAGCGGGAAGTTCTCGCTACGAGCAGTACTTA.

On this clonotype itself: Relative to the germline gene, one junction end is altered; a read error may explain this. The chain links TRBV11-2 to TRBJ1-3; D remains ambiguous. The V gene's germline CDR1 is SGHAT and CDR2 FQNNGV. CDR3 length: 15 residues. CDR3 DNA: TGTGCCAGCAGCTTAAATAGCGCAACTGGAAAGACCATATATTTT. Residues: CASSLNSATGKTIYF.

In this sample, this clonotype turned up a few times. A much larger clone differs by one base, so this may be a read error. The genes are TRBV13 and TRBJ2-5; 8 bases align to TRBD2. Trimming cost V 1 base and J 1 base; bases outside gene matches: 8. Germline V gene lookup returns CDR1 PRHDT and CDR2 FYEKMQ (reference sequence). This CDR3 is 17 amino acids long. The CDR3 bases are TGTGCCAGCAGCTTAGTGGGGCCTAGCGGGCTCCAAGAGACCCAGTACTTC. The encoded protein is CASSLVGPSGLQETQYF.

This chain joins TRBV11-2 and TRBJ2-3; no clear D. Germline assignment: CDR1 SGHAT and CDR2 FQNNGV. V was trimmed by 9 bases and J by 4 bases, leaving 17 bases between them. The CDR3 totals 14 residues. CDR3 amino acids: CASSPESPSDTQYF. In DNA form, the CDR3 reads TGTGCCAGTAGCCCGGAGTCCCCGTCAGATACGCAGTATTTT.

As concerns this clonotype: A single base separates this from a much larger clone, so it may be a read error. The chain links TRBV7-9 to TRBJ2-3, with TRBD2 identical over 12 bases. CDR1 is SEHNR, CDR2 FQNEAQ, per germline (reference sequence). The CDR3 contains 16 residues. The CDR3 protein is CAGSLLAGGWTDTQYF. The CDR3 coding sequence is TGTGCCGGCAGCTTACTAGCGGGAGGATGGACAGATACGCAGTATTTT.

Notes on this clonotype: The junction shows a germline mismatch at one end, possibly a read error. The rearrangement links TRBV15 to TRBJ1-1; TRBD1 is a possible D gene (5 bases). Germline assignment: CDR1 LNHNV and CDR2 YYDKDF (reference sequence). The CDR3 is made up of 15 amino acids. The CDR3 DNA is TGTGCCACCAGCAAAGGGGTAGGCATGAACATTGAAGCTTTCTTT. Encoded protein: CATSKGVGMNIEAFF.

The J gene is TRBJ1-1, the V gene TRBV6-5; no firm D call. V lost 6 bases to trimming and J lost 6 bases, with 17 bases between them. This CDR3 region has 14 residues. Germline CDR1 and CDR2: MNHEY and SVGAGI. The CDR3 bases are TGTGCCAGCAGCTACAATCGCGGTGCCTCTGAAGCTTTCTTT. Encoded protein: CASSYNRGASEAFF.

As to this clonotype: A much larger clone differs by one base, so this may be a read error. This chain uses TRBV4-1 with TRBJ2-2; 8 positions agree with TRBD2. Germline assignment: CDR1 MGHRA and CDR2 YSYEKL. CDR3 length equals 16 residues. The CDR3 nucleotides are TGCGCCAGCAGCCAGACTCCGGGACTAGAGCCCGGGGAGCCGTTTTTT. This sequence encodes CASSQTPGLEPGEPFF.

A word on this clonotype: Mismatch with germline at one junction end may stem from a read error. CDR3 nucleotides: TGTACCAGTAGCTTAGTACTCCTCTCCTGCAAGCAGTACTTC. Its translation is CTSSLVLLSCKQYF. This chain uses TRBV11-2 with TRBJ2-7; no reliable D call. The CDR3 covers 14 residues. From germline, CDR1 is SGHAT and CDR2 FQNNGV.

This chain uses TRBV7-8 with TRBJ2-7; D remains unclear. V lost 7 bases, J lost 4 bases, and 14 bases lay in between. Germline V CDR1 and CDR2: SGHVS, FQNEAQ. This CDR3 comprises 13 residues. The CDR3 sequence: CASIVDVPYEQYF. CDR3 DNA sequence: TGTGCCAGCATCGTGGACGTCCCATACGAGCAGTACTTC.